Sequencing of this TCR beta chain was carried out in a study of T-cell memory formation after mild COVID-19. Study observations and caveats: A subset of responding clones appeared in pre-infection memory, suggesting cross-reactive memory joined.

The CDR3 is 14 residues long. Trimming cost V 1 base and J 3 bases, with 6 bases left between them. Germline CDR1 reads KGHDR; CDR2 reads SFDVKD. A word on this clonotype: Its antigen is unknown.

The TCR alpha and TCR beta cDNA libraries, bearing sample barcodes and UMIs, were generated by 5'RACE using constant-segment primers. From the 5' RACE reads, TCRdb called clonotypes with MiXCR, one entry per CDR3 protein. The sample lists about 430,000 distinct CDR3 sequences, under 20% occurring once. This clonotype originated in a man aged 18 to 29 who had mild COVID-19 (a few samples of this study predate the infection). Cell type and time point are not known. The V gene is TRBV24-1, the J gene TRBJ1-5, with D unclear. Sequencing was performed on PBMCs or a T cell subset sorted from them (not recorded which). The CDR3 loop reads CATSDFRSNQPQHF. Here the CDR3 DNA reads TGTGCCACCAGTGATTTTAGGTCCAATCAGCCCCAGCATTTT.